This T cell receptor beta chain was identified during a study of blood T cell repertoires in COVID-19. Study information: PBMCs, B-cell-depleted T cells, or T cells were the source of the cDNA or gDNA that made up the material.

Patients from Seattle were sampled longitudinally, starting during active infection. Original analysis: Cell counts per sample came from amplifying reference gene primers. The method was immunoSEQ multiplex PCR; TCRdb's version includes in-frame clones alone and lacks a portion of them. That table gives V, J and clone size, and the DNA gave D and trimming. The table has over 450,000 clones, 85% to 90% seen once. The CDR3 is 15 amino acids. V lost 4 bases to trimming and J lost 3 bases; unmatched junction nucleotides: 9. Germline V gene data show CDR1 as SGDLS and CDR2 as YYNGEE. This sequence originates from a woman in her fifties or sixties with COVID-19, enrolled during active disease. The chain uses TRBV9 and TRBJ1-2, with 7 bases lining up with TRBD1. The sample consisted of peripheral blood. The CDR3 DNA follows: TGTGCCAGCAGCACCCCCTTGACAGGGCACTATGGCTACACCTTC. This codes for CASSTPLTGHYGYTF.